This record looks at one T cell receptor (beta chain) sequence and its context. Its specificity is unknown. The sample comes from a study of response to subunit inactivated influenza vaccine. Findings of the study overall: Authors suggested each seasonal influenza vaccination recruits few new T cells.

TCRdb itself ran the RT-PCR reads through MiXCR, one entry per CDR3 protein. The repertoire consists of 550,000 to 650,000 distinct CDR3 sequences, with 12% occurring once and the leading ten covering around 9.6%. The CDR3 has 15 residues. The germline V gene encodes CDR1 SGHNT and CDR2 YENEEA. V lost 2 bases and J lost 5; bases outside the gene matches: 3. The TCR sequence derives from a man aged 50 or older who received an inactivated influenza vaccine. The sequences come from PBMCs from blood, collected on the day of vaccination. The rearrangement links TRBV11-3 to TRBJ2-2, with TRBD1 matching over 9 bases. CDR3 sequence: CASSLTDRGTGELFF. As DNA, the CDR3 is TGTGCCAGCAGCTTAACGGACAGGGGAACCGGGGAGCTGTTTTTT.